The text below deals with one TCR beta chain. This record comes from a study of blood T cells in healthy people across ages. Next came a second PCR, run for about 7 to 12 cycles, which used a sample-barcoded 5' primer along with a J-beta primer mix. TCRdb processed the 5' RACE reads anew with MiXCR; each CDR3 protein has one entry. The sample has 2 million or so distinct CDR3 sequences, roughly 49% seen once. The CDR3 is 15 amino acids. The germline CDR1 and CDR2 sequences are ENHRY and SYGVKD. V gave up 2 bases and J gave up 4 bases; unmatched junction bases: 6. The receptor comes from a woman aged 40 to 55 in good health. V gene TRBV10-3 combines with J gene TRBJ2-3; 7 bases map to TRBD2. The sequenced sample was blood. CDR3 sequence: CAISEPPSGPDTQYF. CDR3 nucleotides: TGTGCCATCAGTGAGCCCCCTAGCGGTCCAGATACGCAGTATTTT.